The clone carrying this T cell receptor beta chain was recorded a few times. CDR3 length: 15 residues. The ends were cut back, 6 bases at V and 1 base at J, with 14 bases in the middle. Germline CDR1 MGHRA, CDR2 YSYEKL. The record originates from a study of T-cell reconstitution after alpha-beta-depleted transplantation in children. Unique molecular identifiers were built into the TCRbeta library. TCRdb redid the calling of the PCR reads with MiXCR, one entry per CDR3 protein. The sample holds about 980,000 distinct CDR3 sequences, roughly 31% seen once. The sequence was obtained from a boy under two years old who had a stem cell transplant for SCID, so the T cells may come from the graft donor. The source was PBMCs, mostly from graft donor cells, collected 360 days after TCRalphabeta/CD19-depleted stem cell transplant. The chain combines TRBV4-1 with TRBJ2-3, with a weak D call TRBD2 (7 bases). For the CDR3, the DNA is TGCGCCAGCAGGCGGGGGCCGGAGGGCACAGATACGCAGTATTTT. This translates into CASRRGPEGTDTQYF.